Listed below are T cell receptor beta chains from one sample, sequenced in a study of control samples from healthy donors and cancer patients. The data were produced by immunoSEQ multiplex PCR, yet TCRdb's version contains in-frame clones alone and is incomplete. The repertoire includes about 60,000 clones, roughly 88% of them detected once, and roughly 3.8% sits in the top ten. The sequencing sample was made of blood. Receptor source: a man over 45 in good health. Both conserved end residues are part of each CDR3. Fields, in order: clone size, J gene, V gene, D gene, CDR3 protein, CDR3 DNA. The D gene is left open where the match is weak. The size field is filled for only some rows; it gives once, few, many or a size class.

clone size: NA; J gene: TRBJ1-5; V gene: TRBV6-5; D gene: NA; CDR3 protein: CASSYSDRDQPQHF; CDR3 DNA: TGTGCCAGCAGTTACTCGGACAGAGATCAGCCCCAGCATTTT
clone size: NA; J gene: TRBJ1-1; V gene: TRBV9; D gene: NA; CDR3 protein: CASSVAPGDTEAFF; CDR3 DNA: TGTGCCAGCAGCGTAGCCCCAGGGGACACTGAAGCTTTCTTT
clone size: NA; J gene: TRBJ2-1; V gene: TRBV2; D gene: NA; CDR3 protein: CASKSGDPGKPNEQFF; CDR3 DNA: TGTGCCAGCAAGTCTGGCGATCCCGGAAAACCCAATGAGCAGTTCTTC
clone size: NA; J gene: TRBJ2-7; V gene: TRBV27; D gene: TRBD2; CDR3 protein: CASSLSGLLAGGRQYF; CDR3 DNA: TGTGCCAGCAGTTTATCGGGCCTTCTAGCGGGAGGGCGGCAGTACTTC
clone size: NA; J gene: TRBJ2-1; V gene: TRBV11-1; D gene: NA; CDR3 protein: CASSFGVSNEQFF; CDR3 DNA: TGTGCCAGCAGCTTCGGGGTAAGCAATGAGCAGTTCTTC
clone size: NA; J gene: TRBJ1-1; V gene: TRBV15; D gene: NA; CDR3 protein: CATGRIGHTEAFF; CDR3 DNA: TGTGCCACCGGGCGGATTGGGCACACTGAAGCTTTCTTT
clone size: NA; J gene: TRBJ2-3; V gene: TRBV25-1; D gene: NA; CDR3 protein: CASSEYIIGLYTDTQYF; CDR3 DNA: TGTGCCAGCAGTGAATATATCATCGGACTATACACAGATACGCAGTATTTT
clone size: NA; J gene: TRBJ2-3; V gene: TRBV7-9; D gene: NA; CDR3 protein: CASSLSLSDTQYF; CDR3 DNA: TGTGCCAGCAGCTTATCGTTGAGTGATACGCAGTATTTT
clone size: NA; J gene: TRBJ2-7; V gene: TRBV6-5; D gene: TRBD2; CDR3 protein: CASSYGTSGYTYEQYF; CDR3 DNA: TGTGCCAGCAGTTACGGGACTAGCGGGTATACCTACGAGCAGTACTTC
clone size: NA; J gene: TRBJ1-1; V gene: TRBV5-6; D gene: NA; CDR3 protein: CASSSMPIGPMNTEAFF; CDR3 DNA: TGTGCCAGCAGCAGCATGCCCATAGGCCCAATGAACACTGAAGCTTTCTTT
clone size: NA; J gene: TRBJ2-5; V gene: TRBV7-2; D gene: TRBD1; CDR3 protein: CASNPAGTGVSETQYF; CDR3 DNA: TGTGCCAGTAACCCGGCCGGGACAGGGGTGTCAGAGACCCAGTACTTC
clone size: NA; J gene: TRBJ1-2; V gene: TRBV7-8; D gene: TRBD1; CDR3 protein: CASRGDRDYYGYTF; CDR3 DNA: TGTGCCAGCAGGGGGGACAGGGATTATTATGGCTACACCTTC
clone size: NA; J gene: TRBJ2-7; V gene: TRBV2; D gene: NA; CDR3 protein: CASINLRSVGEQYF; CDR3 DNA: TGTGCCAGCATCAACCTCAGGAGCGTGGGCGAGCAGTACTTC
clone size: NA; J gene: TRBJ2-2; V gene: TRBV4-3; D gene: NA; CDR3 protein: CASSQQYPNTGELFF; CDR3 DNA: TGCGCCAGCAGCCAACAGTACCCTAACACCGGGGAGCTGTTTTTT
clone size: medium-sized; J gene: TRBJ1-5; V gene: TRBV27; D gene: NA; CDR3 protein: CASSQGQGFVSQPQHF; CDR3 DNA: TGTGCCAGCAGTCAGGGCCAGGGCTTCGTAAGTCAGCCCCAGCATTTT
clone size: NA; J gene: TRBJ2-7; V gene: TRBV10-3; D gene: NA; CDR3 protein: CAIRSGPKDEQYF; CDR3 DNA: TGTGCCATCCGGTCTGGCCCTAAGGACGAGCAGTACTTC
clone size: NA; J gene: TRBJ1-5; V gene: TRBV18; D gene: NA; CDR3 protein: CASSLGQNNQPQHF; CDR3 DNA: TGTGCCAGCTCACTCGGACAAAATAATCAGCCCCAGCATTTT
clone size: once; J gene: TRBJ1-1; V gene: TRBV6-5; D gene: NA; CDR3 protein: CASVSGTVNEAFF; CDR3 DNA: TGTGCCAGCGTATCCGGGACGGTAAATGAAGCTTTCTTT
clone size: NA; J gene: TRBJ1-1; V gene: TRBV28; D gene: NA; CDR3 protein: CASSPQLNTEAFF; CDR3 DNA: TGTGCCAGCAGTCCGCAGTTGAACACTGAAGCTTTCTTT
clone size: NA; J gene: TRBJ2-7; V gene: TRBV7-9; D gene: NA; CDR3 protein: CASSSPAGPTIYEQYF; CDR3 DNA: TGTGCCAGCAGCAGTCCCGCCGGCCCGACGATCTACGAGCAGTACTTC
clone size: NA; J gene: TRBJ2-7; V gene: TRBV6-5; D gene: TRBD1; CDR3 protein: CASSYRTGGYEQYF; CDR3 DNA: TGTGCCAGCAGTTACCGGACAGGGGGCTACGAGCAGTACTTC
clone size: NA; J gene: TRBJ1-2; V gene: TRBV14; D gene: NA; CDR3 protein: CASRGHHNYGYTF; CDR3 DNA: TGTGCCAGCCGTGGACACCATAACTATGGCTACACCTTC
clone size: NA; J gene: TRBJ2-1; V gene: TRBV29-1; D gene: NA; CDR3 protein: CSVEFEQFF; CDR3 DNA: TGCAGCGTTGAGTTTGAGCAGTTCTTC
clone size: NA; J gene: TRBJ1-5; V gene: TRBV6-2/TRBV6-3; D gene: TRBD1; CDR3 protein: CASSSPGQGWQPQHF; CDR3 DNA: TGTGCCAGCAGTTCCCCGGGACAGGGGTGGCAGCCCCAGCATTTT
clone size: NA; J gene: TRBJ1-1; V gene: TRBV28; D gene: NA; CDR3 protein: CASSLRQVLMNTEAFF; CDR3 DNA: TGTGCCAGCAGTCTGAGACAGGTTCTCATGAACACTGAAGCTTTCTTT
clone size: NA; J gene: TRBJ2-3; V gene: TRBV21-1; D gene: NA; CDR3 protein: CAKRLAGVCDTQYF; CDR3 DNA: TGTGCCAAGAGACTAGCGGGAGTTTGCGATACGCAGTATTTT
clone size: NA; J gene: TRBJ1-5; V gene: TRBV7-8; D gene: NA; CDR3 protein: CASSGGRGEYSNQPQHF; CDR3 DNA: TGTGCCAGCAGCGGGGGAAGGGGCGAGTATAGCAATCAGCCCCAGCATTTT
clone size: NA; J gene: TRBJ2-1; V gene: TRBV28; D gene: NA; CDR3 protein: CASSLGRKSSFYNEQFF; CDR3 DNA: TGTGCCAGCAGTTTAGGGAGAAAATCTAGTTTTTACAATGAGCAGTTCTTC
clone size: NA; J gene: TRBJ2-1; V gene: TRBV7-8; D gene: TRBD2; CDR3 protein: CASSLSGRGGNEQFF; CDR3 DNA: TGTGCCAGCAGTCTTAGCGGGAGGGGAGGCAATGAGCAGTTCTTC
clone size: NA; J gene: TRBJ2-1; V gene: TRBV7-2; D gene: TRBD2; CDR3 protein: CASSLGAGGPHNEQFF; CDR3 DNA: TGTGCCAGCAGCTTAGGGGCGGGAGGGCCCCACAATGAGCAGTTCTTC
clone size: NA; J gene: TRBJ2-1; V gene: TRBV27; D gene: NA; CDR3 protein: CASSLGVGPHEQFF; CDR3 DNA: TGTGCCAGCAGCTTGGGGGTCGGCCCCCATGAGCAGTTCTTC